Following are 14 T cell receptor beta chains from one sample sequenced in a study of CD8+ T cells in alopecia areata. Isolated RNA was reverse transcribed into cDNA used as the sequencing template. Measured with immunoSEQ multiplex PCR; TCRdb has only the in-frame clones, and not every one. The sample lists under 200,000 clones, around three fifths occurring once. The treatment was: oral pan-JAK inhibitor, 5-10 mg twice daily. Sequenced material: CD4+ T cells sorted from blood, taken at week 24, from a patient treated with tofacitinib. The receptors derive from a human donor with alopecia areata.

The rearrangement uses TRBV5-5 and TRBJ2-1, with unresolved D. Germline CDR1 SGHKS, CDR2 YYEKEE (reference sequence). The CDR3 runs 13 residues. The V end lost 3 bases, the J end lost 4 bases, and 8 bases lay between the germline ends. Written as DNA, the CDR3 is TGTGCCAGCAGCTGGGCAGGTTACAATGAGCAGTTCTTC. Translating it yields CASSWAGYNEQFF.

There are a few counts of this clone. The V and J genes are TRBV9 and TRBJ1-1; D gene ambiguous. Germline V lookup: CDR1 SGDLS, CDR2 YYNGEE. V was cut by 3 bases and J by 1 base, with 13 bases left in between. The CDR3 runs 15 residues. The CDR3, as DNA: TGTGCCAGCAGCGCCCAGGTATTGGCGAACACTGAAGCTTTCTTT. It translates to CASSAQVLANTEAFF.

The chain links TRBV5-1 to TRBJ2-7; 7 bases fit TRBD2. CDR3 length: 15 residues. V shed 0 bases, J shed 3 bases, and the junction held 6 bases outside the gene matches. CDR1 is SGHRS and CDR2 is YFSETQ in the germline V gene. Here the CDR3 reads CASSLAGGILYEQYF. The CDR3 DNA follows: TGCGCCAGCAGCTTGGCCGGGGGGATACTCTACGAGCAGTACTTC.

The gene calls are TRBV9 and TRBJ2-2; D gene ambiguous. Trimming took off 4 bases at V and 3 bases at J, with 13 bases between the two ends. The CDR3 extends over 15 amino acids. The germline V gene has CDR1 SGDLS and CDR2 YYNGEE. CDR3 in DNA: TGTGCCAGCAGCCCCCCAAGGACGGACACCGGGGAGCTGTTTTTT. Translated: CASSPPRTDTGELFF.

The chain carries TRBV7-8 and TRBJ1-1; 9 bases line up with TRBD1. V dropped 2 bases and J dropped 8; count of bases not matched to a gene: 6. The CDR3 covers 14 residues. Looked up from germline, CDR1 is SGHVS and CDR2 is FQNEAQ. CDR3 residues: CASSLPVGTGEAFF. Here the CDR3 DNA reads TGTGCCAGCAGCTTACCCGTTGGGACAGGGGAAGCTTTCTTT.

The chain links TRBV10-3 to TRBJ2-5; the D gene is possibly TRBD1 (6 bases). Trimming took 6 bases from V and 3 from J, leaving 8 bases between them. The length of the CDR3 is 12 residues. The germline gives CDR1 ENHRY, CDR2 SYGVKD. DNA of the CDR3: TGTGCCATCAGCCGGACAGAAGAGACCCAGTACTTC. This gives the protein CAISRTEETQYF.

This chain uses TRBV9 with TRBJ1-6; D is unclear. CDR1 and CDR2 (germline): SGDLS, YYNGEE. CDR3 length: 16 residues. V was shortened by 3 bases and J by 6 bases, with 16 bases between the two germline ends. CDR3 nucleotides: TGTGCCAGCAGCGCCCTGGGCGGCAACGGTAATTCACCCCTCCACTTT. It specifies CASSALGGNGNSPLHF.

This sequence joins TRBV6-1 and TRBJ1-2; D is perhaps TRBD1 (6 bases). V lost 7 bases and J lost 7, with 19 bases in between. The length of the CDR3 is 14 residues. The germline V gene has CDR1 MNHNS and CDR2 SASEGT. The CDR3: CASTLTSGASGYTF. In nucleotides, the CDR3 is TGTGCCAGCACCCTGACGTCGGGGGCGAGTGGCTACACCTTC.

A note on this clone: Other DNA sequences in the same sample also yield this CDR3. The chain employs TRBV5-1 and TRBJ2-2; the D is unclear. Between the trimmed V and J ends, which lost 0 bases and 2 bases, there was a span of 5 bases. This CDR3 has 14 residues. In germline, CDR1 is SGHRS, CDR2 YFSETQ. CDR3 sequence: CASSLDTNTGELFF. DNA for the CDR3: TGCGCCAGCAGCTTGGACACCAACACCGGGGAGCTGTTTTTT.

V usage is TRBV6-1 and J usage is TRBJ2-7; 8 bases align to TRBD2. This CDR3 spans 15 amino acids. Germline V gives CDR1 MNHNS, CDR2 SASEGT. V lost 0 bases to trimming and J lost 2 bases; unmatched junction nucleotides: 3. The CDR3 sequence: CASSEAHGGAYEQYF. The CDR3 DNA reads as TGTGCCAGCAGTGAAGCGCACGGGGGGGCCTACGAGCAGTACTTC.

In DNA form, the CDR3 reads TGTGCCTGGAGCTCCTACGAGCAGTACTTC. Its protein product is CAWSSYEQYF. V is TRBV30 and J is TRBJ2-7; D is unclear. V was shortened by 3 bases and J by 0 bases, with 0 bases between the two germline ends. Germline V gene sequence: CDR1 GTSNPN, CDR2 SVGIG (reference sequence). The CDR3 totals 10 residues. The full variable domain, rest sourced from reference TRBV30 and TRBJ2-7, is SQTIHQWPATLVQPVGSPLSLECTVEGTSNPNLYWYRQAAGRGLQLLFYSVGIGQISSEVPQNLSASRPQDRQFILSSKKLLLSDSGFYLCAWSSYEQYFGPGTRLTVT.

The V and J genes are TRBV30 and TRBJ2-7, with a tentative D call TRBD2 (5 bases). Germline V CDR1 and CDR2: GTSNPN, SVGIG (reference sequence). This CDR3 has 14 amino acids. The V end was cut by 0 bases, the J end by 0 bases, with 9 bases between. CDR3 amino acids: CAWSVAGSSYEQYF. CDR3 coding DNA: TGTGCCTGGAGTGTGGCGGGCAGCTCCTACGAGCAGTACTTC. The full variable domain, rest sourced from reference TRBV30 and TRBJ2-7, is SQTIHQWPATLVQPVGSPLSLECTVEGTSNPNLYWYRQAAGRGLQLLFYSVGIGQISSEVPQNLSASRPQDRQFILSSKKLLLSDSGFYLCAWSVAGSSYEQYFGPGTRLTVT.

The gene calls are TRBV10-3 and TRBJ2-7; 11 nucleotides agree with TRBD1. With 6 bases clipped from V and 3 bases from J, the junction kept 4 bases outside the gene matches. This CDR3 comprises 14 residues. The germline gives CDR1 ENHRY, CDR2 SYGVKD. CDR3: CAISSGTGGYEQYF. The CDR3 coding sequence is TGTGCCATCAGCTCCGGGACAGGGGGCTACGAGCAGTACTTC.

This CDR3 reads CSVSSGYSYEQYF. The CDR3 DNA sequence: TGCAGCGTATCCTCAGGGTATAGCTACGAGCAGTACTTC. The chain combines TRBV29-1 with TRBJ2-7; tentative D call: TRBD1 (5 bases). Germline CDR1 reads SQVTM; CDR2 reads ANQGSEA. Trimming shortened V by 6 bases and J by 3 bases, and 15 bases separated the two germline ends. The CDR3 has 13 amino acids.